This T cell receptor (beta chain) was recovered during a study of cytomegalovirus exposure and HLA in healthy donors. Findings and caveats of the study: Within the data, a cluster of highly shared sequence variants was likely a sequencing artifact.

V gave up 3 bases and J gave up 14 bases; unmatched junction bases: 12. The CDR3 sequence is 15 residues long. CDR1 is LGHNA and CDR2 is YSLEER in the germline V gene. The primer mix had 60 Vbeta and 13 Jbeta primers. Sequenced by immunoSEQ multiplex PCR; TCRdb stores in-frame clones only, minus some. Of 150,000 to 160,000 clones in the sample, approximately 81% were seen once. Though nominally healthy at sampling, donors likely had unrecorded immune exposures. Concerning this clone itself: The antigen is undetermined.

The sequencing input was PBMCs. V is TRBV4-3 and J is TRBJ1-6; 8 positions match TRBD1. The TCR originated in a woman aged 18-29 years in good health and CMV-seronegative. This chain's CDR3 is CASSHRTGKDKSLHF. DNA of the CDR3: TGCGCCAGCAGCCACAGGACAGGGAAGGATAAATCCCTCCACTTT.